The 2 T cell receptor beta chains below all came from one sample that was sequenced in a study of CD8+ T cells in alopecia areata. Treatment: oral pan-JAK inhibitor, 5-10 mg twice daily. Following RNA extraction, reverse transcription yielded cDNA that acted as the sequencing template. Profiling relied on immunoSEQ multiplex PCR, and the TCRdb table lists in-frame clones only, not all of them. This repertoire shows 200,000 to 250,000 clones, less than 65% found once; its top ten account for around 4.3%. This sample comprised CD4+ T cells sorted from blood, obtained at week 4, from a patient treated with tofacitinib. The receptors shown here come from a human donor with alopecia areata.

Points on this clone: Different DNA sequences within this sample yield the same CDR3. The CDR3 DNA sequence: TGTGCCTGGAGTGTAACCGGGGTCGGTGAAAAACTGTTTTTT. Protein sequence: CAWSVTGVGEKLFF. The V call is TRBV30, the J call TRBJ1-4; the D is unclear. CDR3 size: 14 residues. Trimming stripped 0 bases from V and 7 bases from J, with 12 bases between. Germline CDR1 reads GTSNPN; CDR2 reads SVGIG (reference sequence). The variable domain in full, with the rest retrieved from reference TRBV30 and TRBJ1-4, is SQTIHQWPATLVQPVGSPLSLECTVEGTSNPNLYWYRQAAGRGLQLLFYSVGIGQISSEVPQNLSASRPQDRQFILSSKKLLLSDSGFYLCAWSVTGVGEKLFFGSGTQLSVL.

Remarks on this clone: Other nucleotide sequences in the sample specify the same CDR3. The V gene is TRBV7-2, the J gene TRBJ2-5; D is ambiguous. Per the germline V gene, CDR1 is SGHTA and CDR2 is FQGNSA. This CDR3 contains 12 residues. V was cut by 4 bases and J by 4 bases, with 7 bases left in between. Here the CDR3 reads CASSSTRETQYF. CDR3 nucleotide sequence: TGTGCCAGCAGCTCCACCCGAGAGACCCAGTACTTC.